This T cell receptor (beta chain) comes out of a study of T cell repertoires in cytomegalovirus infection. Study background: Indicated by public TCR beta signatures were CMV infection and matching HLA type. Study-level results: Summed frequency of shared TCR beta families picked out CMV carriers who also had the relevant HLA. Within the response measured ex vivo, HLA-C-restricted CMV-specific TCR beta clonotypes were dominant.

About this clonotype: Its matching antigen is unknown.

TCRdb re-called the reads with MiXCR, one entry per CDR3 protein. Of around 500,000 distinct CDR3 sequences listed, roughly 46% are singletons. This CDR3 spans 13 amino acids. Trimming stripped 5 bases from V and 5 bases from J, with 13 bases between. CDR1 and CDR2 (germline): SGHTA, FQGNSA. This TCR was recovered from a human donor in good health (CMV status not recorded). Some clones in this sample may be carry-over from other donors' samples. The V gene is TRBV7-2, the J gene TRBJ2-7; no definite D call. The sample in question was cultured PBMCs, obtained from culture after CMV antigen stimulation. CDR3 nucleotide sequence: TGTGCCAGCAGCCGGAAAGGGTTGGACGAGCAGTACTTC. This codes for CASSRKGLDEQYF.